This passage covers 25 T cell receptor beta chains from one sample sequenced in a study of graft-versus-host responses after intestinal transplantation. TCRdb's copy holds only in-frame clones and misses some; the assay was immunoSEQ multiplex PCR. Altogether about 21,000 clones are present, 50% to 70% being singletons, with the ten largest covering approximately 0.93%. The sequencing used alloreactive CD4+ T cells from a mixed lymphocyte reaction culture, collected before intestinal transplant. The subset was: CFSE-low proliferating T cells sorted from approximately 6-day pre-transplant mixed lymphocyte reaction (GvH or HvG direction). The receptors stem from a human patient who received an intestinal transplant.

In this sample, this clone turned up once. The CDR3: CASRPTGQGIYGYTF. The DNA of the CDR3 is TGTGCCAGCAGGCCTACCGGACAGGGGATCTATGGCTACACCTTC. The chain combines TRBV28 with TRBJ1-2, with 9 positions matching TRBD1. This CDR3 is 15 amino acids long. After removal of 6 bases from V and 4 bases from J, the junction contained 9 bases not matched to a gene. Germline CDR1 is MDHEN and CDR2 is SYDVKM.

This sequence joins TRBV5-1 and TRBJ2-5, with a tentative D call TRBD1 (5 bases). Germline V lookup: CDR1 SGHRS, CDR2 YFSETQ. The V and J ends lost 2 bases and 5 bases respectively, with 16 bases between them. The CDR3 is 15 residues long. The CDR3 loop reads CASSLTGAVRETQYF. The CDR3, as DNA: TGCGCCAGCAGCTTAACAGGCGCTGTTCGGGAGACCCAGTACTTC.

V is TRBV5-1 and J is TRBJ1-2; possible D gene TRBD1, 5 bases. This CDR3 spans 13 amino acids. The germline V and J ends were trimmed by 3 bases and 3 bases, with 9 bases remaining between them. Germline CDR1 and CDR2: SGHRS and YFSETQ. The CDR3 DNA reads TGCGCCAGCAGCTCGACACAGGACTATGGCTACACCTTC. It codes for CASSSTQDYGYTF.

The chain recombines TRBV7-8 with TRBJ2-2; 14 bases line up with TRBD2. The CDR3 is 17 amino acids. Germline V CDR1 and CDR2: SGHVS, FQNEAQ. V trimming: 3 bases; J trimming: 7 bases; junction bases outside the gene matches: 7. The CDR3 DNA is TGTGCCAGCAGCTTCCGGACTAGCGGGAGGCTGAACGGGGAGCTGTTTTTT. This codes for CASSFRTSGRLNGELFF. Full variable domain (rest looked up from reference TRBV7-8 and TRBJ2-2): GAGVSQSPRYKVAKRGQDVALRCDPISGHVSLFWYQQALGQGPEFLTYFQNEAQLDKSGLPSDRFFAERPEGSVSTLKIQRTQQEDSAVYLCASSFRTSGRLNGELFFGEGSRLTVL.

This clone was recorded once. This chain connects TRBV5-1 to TRBJ2-5; the match to TRBD1 covers 9 bases. This CDR3 region has 15 residues. The J segment lost 0 bases and the V segment lost 1 base, leaving 1 base of the junction unmatched. Germline-derived CDR1 and CDR2 are SGHRS and YFSETQ. In DNA form, the CDR3 reads TGCGCCAGCAGCTTGAGGGACAGGGACCAAGAGACCCAGTACTTC. This encodes CASSLRDRDQETQYF. Using reference TRBV5-1 and TRBJ2-5 for the parts outside the CDR3, the full variable domain is KAGVTQTPRYLIKTRGQQVTLSCSPISGHRSVSWYQQTPGQGLQFLFEYFSETQRNKGNFPGRFSGRQFSNSRSEMNVSTLELGDSALYLCASSLRDRDQETQYFGPGTRLLVL.

The chain has TRBV11-2 and TRBJ2-5, with D possibly being TRBD2 (7 bases). The germline V and J ends were trimmed by 4 bases and 5 bases, with 11 bases remaining between them. Germline loops: CDR1 SGHAT, CDR2 FQNNGV. This CDR3 is 13 amino acids long. CDR3: CASSWGGLETQYF. Written as DNA, the CDR3 is TGTGCCAGCAGCTGGGGGGGCTTGGAGACCCAGTACTTC.

This clone was picked up a small number of times. V usage is TRBV20-1 and J usage is TRBJ2-1, with TRBD2 matching over 7 bases. Per the germline V gene, CDR1 is DFQATT and CDR2 is SNEGSKA (reference sequence). V was pared by 5 bases and J by 9 bases, with 4 bases of the junction left unmatched. The CDR3 runs 11 residues. CDR3 bases: TGCAGTGCTTGGGGGGGGGTTGAGCAGTTCTTC. It specifies CSAWGGVEQFF.

V gene TRBV9 combines with J gene TRBJ2-2, with 8 bases aligning to TRBD2. Trimming removed 3 bases from V and 0 bases from J; junction bases left unmatched: 4. The CDR3 sequence is 16 residues long. The germline V gene encodes CDR1 SGDLS and CDR2 YYNGEE. CDR3 protein: CASSALAGTNTGELFF. CDR3 nucleotides: TGTGCCAGCAGCGCCTTAGCGGGAACGAACACCGGGGAGCTGTTTTTT.

The chain links TRBV4-3 to TRBJ2-3, with 8 bases matching TRBD2. V lost 1 base and J lost 0; bases outside the gene matches: 12. Per germline, CDR1 LGHNA and CDR2 YSLEER. The CDR3 length is 19 residues. This CDR3 reads CASSQVPRGAPASTDTQYF. In nucleotides, the CDR3 is TGCGCCAGCAGCCAAGTTCCGCGGGGGGCCCCGGCTAGCACAGATACGCAGTATTTT.

This clone came up a few times. The J gene is TRBJ2-1, the V gene TRBV5-1, with D perhaps matching TRBD1 (5 bases). Germline CDR1 and CDR2: SGHRS and YFSETQ. This CDR3 region has 14 residues. With 0 bases removed from V and 5 bases from J, the gap between germline ends came to 9 bases. This CDR3 reads CASSLAGLNNEQFF. CDR3 coding DNA: TGCGCCAGCAGCTTGGCAGGGTTGAACAATGAGCAGTTCTTC.

The chain recombines TRBV7-9 with TRBJ1-1; tentative D call: TRBD1 (5 bases). Trimming shortened V by 5 bases and J by 1 base, and 8 bases separated the two germline ends. CDR1 is SEHNR and CDR2 is FQNEAQ in the germline V gene (reference sequence). The CDR3 has 13 amino acids. The DNA for the CDR3 is TGTGCCAGCAGCCATCAGGGGAACACTGAAGCTTTCTTT. Its translation is CASSHQGNTEAFF.

The chain uses TRBV7-2 and TRBJ2-1; D call uncertain. This CDR3 has 14 amino acids. Germline lookup yields CDR1 SGHTA and CDR2 FQGNSA. Trimming removed 2 bases at V and 0 bases at J, with 5 bases between. CDR3 residues: CASSLSFSYNEQFF. The CDR3, as DNA: TGTGCCAGCAGCTTATCTTTCTCCTACAATGAGCAGTTCTTC. The entire variable domain, with the rest obtained from reference TRBV7-2 and TRBJ2-1, is as follows: GAGVSQSPSNKVTEKGKDVELRCDPISGHTALYWYRQSLGQGLEFLIYFQGNSAPDKSGLPSDRFSAERTGGSVSTLTIQRTQQEDSAVYLCASSLSFSYNEQFFGPGTRLTVL.

The sample holds one count of this clone. The CDR3 spells CASSRQGSATQYF. The CDR3 nucleotides are TGTGCCAGCAGCCGCCAGGGGTCTGCGACCCAGTACTTC. The V gene is TRBV11-3, the J gene TRBJ2-5, with a weak D call TRBD1 (6 bases). V dropped 5 bases and J dropped 7 bases, with 14 bases sitting between them. The CDR3 consists of 13 residues. The V gene's germline CDR1 is SGHNT and CDR2 YENEEA.

V gene TRBV12-5 combines with J gene TRBJ2-1; 7 nucleotides match TRBD2. In germline, CDR1 is LGHNT, CDR2 FRNRAP. The CDR3 is 13 amino acids. With V trimmed by 5 bases and J by 9 bases, 7 bases remained unmatched. Written as DNA, the CDR3 is TGTGCTAGTGGTCCCCGACTAGCTGGTGAGCAGTTCTTC. Translation gives CASGPRLAGEQFF.

CDR3 loop: CASSRGTERYEQYF. The CDR3 nucleotides are TGTGCCAGCAGTAGAGGGACAGAGAGATACGAGCAGTACTTC. The chain has TRBV7-6 and TRBJ2-7; the match to TRBD1 covers 7 bases. V was clipped by 6 bases and J by 4 bases; unmatched bases: 9. CDR1 and CDR2 (germline): SGHVS, FNYEAQ. CDR3 length: 14 amino acids.

The chain couples TRBV6-5 to TRBJ1-1; D gene uncertain. Trimming shortened V by 5 bases and J by 1 base, and 14 bases separated the two germline ends. From germline, CDR1 is MNHEY and CDR2 SVGAGI. The CDR3 runs 15 residues. The CDR3 DNA reads as TGTGCCAGCAGTCCACCGGGGTTGCGGAACACTGAAGCTTTCTTT. Its protein product is CASSPPGLRNTEAFF.

The CDR3, as DNA: TGTGCCAGCAGCCCCCGGGACACACTATCCTATGGCTACACCTTC. Its protein product is CASSPRDTLSYGYTF. The rearrangement joins TRBV9 to TRBJ1-2, with D possibly being TRBD1 (6 bases). The CDR3 sequence is 15 residues long. Germline CDR1 and CDR2: SGDLS and YYNGEE. V was pared by 4 bases and J by 4 bases, with 17 bases between.

The chain employs TRBV19 and TRBJ1-1; 7 positions match TRBD1. The germline V gene encodes CDR1 LNHDA and CDR2 SQIVND (reference sequence). This CDR3 contains 14 residues. V lost 6 bases and J lost 1; bases outside the gene matches: 5. Here the CDR3 reads CASRAGQENTEAFF. As DNA, the CDR3 is TGTGCCAGTAGGGCCGGACAGGAGAACACTGAAGCTTTCTTT.

There are a few counts of this clone. The rearrangement joins TRBV18 to TRBJ1-2, with D unresolved. The CDR3 has 14 amino acids. The ends were cut back, 2 bases at V and 8 bases at J, with 15 bases in the middle. Germline values: CDR1 KGHSH, CDR2 LQKENI. CDR3 bases: TGTGCCAGCTCACCAAACTCGCCGGGTTTAGGCTACACCTTC. Its protein is CASSPNSPGLGYTF.

The V and J genes are TRBV6-5 and TRBJ2-2; TRBD1 agrees at 10 bases. The length of the CDR3 is 16 residues. CDR1 MNHEY and CDR2 SVGAGI come from the germline V gene. The V gene end was trimmed by 1 base and the J gene end by 1 base; junction bases not matched to a gene: 0. DNA for the CDR3: TGTGCCAGCAGTTACTGGGACAGGGGGAACACCGGGGAGCTGTTTTTT. Its translation: CASSYWDRGNTGELFF.

V gene TRBV4-3 combines with J gene TRBJ2-2; the D gene is possibly TRBD1 (5 bases). Deletions cut 1 base from V and 7 bases from J, with 19 bases between. CDR1 is LGHNA and CDR2 is YSLEER in the germline V gene. The CDR3 is 17 residues long. This CDR3 is CASSQAPSHQGGGELFF. CDR3 nucleotides: TGCGCCAGCAGCCAAGCACCCTCCCACCAGGGTGGCGGGGAGCTGTTTTTT.

This clone was picked up a small number of times. The genes are TRBV5-5 and TRBJ1-5; tentatively, D is TRBD1 (6 bases). The germline V gene encodes CDR1 SGHKS and CDR2 YYEKEE (reference sequence). V dropped 1 base and J dropped 3 bases, with 11 bases sitting between them. The CDR3 sequence is 15 residues long. The CDR3 sequence is CASSLTGTFNQPQHF. CDR3 nucleotide sequence: TGTGCCAGCAGCTTGACCGGGACATTCAATCAGCCCCAGCATTTT.

The chain employs TRBV11-2 and TRBJ2-5; 8 bases are a match to TRBD1. Germline values: CDR1 SGHAT, CDR2 FQNNGV. The CDR3 length is 14 residues. V lost 5 bases, J lost 3 bases, and 5 bases stayed unmatched. DNA of the CDR3: TGTGCCAGCAGCGACAGGGGCCCGAAAGAGACCCAGTACTTC. Its translation is CASSDRGPKETQYF.

The chain couples TRBV7-9 to TRBJ2-7; D is possibly TRBD2 (6 bases). The CDR3 loop spans 16 amino acids. CDR1 and CDR2 from the germline V gene are SEHNR and FQNEAQ (reference sequence). Trimming took off 4 bases at V and 8 bases at J, with 24 bases between the two ends. The CDR3 DNA is TGTGCCAGCAGCTCGGAGCTTGTGGAGGGCGTATTTAAGCAGTACTTC. Protein sequence: CASSSELVEGVFKQYF. Complete variable domain (other parts from reference TRBV7-9 and TRBJ2-7): DTGVSQNPRHKITKRGQNVTFRCDPISEHNRLYWYRQTLGQGPEFLTYFQNEAQLEKSRLLSDRFSAERPKGSFSTLEIQRTEQGDSAMYLCASSSELVEGVFKQYFGPGTRLTVT.

The chain employs TRBV18 and TRBJ1-1; the D is unclear. There are 14 residues in the CDR3. CDR1 and CDR2 from the germline V gene are KGHSH and LQKENI. V lost 3 bases, J lost 5 bases, and 13 bases lay in between. This CDR3 reads CASSPLSRETEAFF. The CDR3 coding sequence is TGTGCCAGCTCACCCCTGTCGCGGGAGACTGAAGCTTTCTTT.